This T cell receptor (beta chain) was observed in a study of control samples from healthy donors and cancer patients. The data were produced by immunoSEQ multiplex PCR, yet TCRdb's version contains in-frame clones alone and is incomplete. The sample holds some 76,000 clones, about nine tenths seen once. The CDR3 runs to 15 residues. The V and J ends lost 4 bases and 4 bases respectively, with 17 bases between them. The V gene's germline CDR1 is SGHTS and CDR2 YDEGEE. The receptor was derived from a woman between 45 and 65 years old with colorectal cancer. V and J are TRBV5-8 and TRBJ1-2; D is possibly TRBD1 (6 bases). What was sequenced was PBMCs. The CDR3 loop reads CASSQKNRVGYGYTF. CDR3 nucleotide sequence: TGTGCCAGCAGCCAGAAAAACAGGGTCGGCTATGGCTACACCTTC.